One sample yielded the 16 T cell receptor beta chains listed below, sequenced in a study of T cell clonality in common variable immunodeficiency. Some clones are missing from TCRdb's copy, which holds only in-frame ones; the method was immunoSEQ multiplex PCR. Found here are around 50,000 clones, no singletons; the ten largest cover approximately 5.9%. The sequenced sample consisted of peripheral blood mononuclear cells. Every receptor here comes from a person between 18 and 75 years old in good health.

This clone showed up many times. The CDR3 end is not reached by the read, which stops 3 residues before it; the germline J gene fills it in. The chain employs TRBV7-2 and TRBJ2-2, with 9 nucleotides matching TRBD2. The CDR3 length is 15 residues. Germline V gene lookup returns CDR1 SGHTA and CDR2 FQGNSA. The ends lost 6 bases at V and 5 bases at J; junction bases unmatched: 7. Partial CDR3 DNA: TGTGCCAGCAGACCGGCGGGGGGGCGGACCGGGGAG. Encoded protein: CASRPAGGRTGE. The entire CDR3 protein is CASRPAGGRTGELFF.

In its sample, this clone was seen many times. The read ends 3 residues early relative to the CDR3; the germline J gene fills the gap. The chain couples TRBV5-4 to TRBJ2-1, with D perhaps TRBD1 or TRBD2 (6 bases each). The length of the CDR3 is 15 residues. Germline CDR1 SGHNT, CDR2 YYREEE (reference sequence). V lost 3 bases and J lost 5, with 15 bases in between. CDR3 protein: CASSSQGWRDNEQFF. The sequenced part of the CDR3 DNA is TGTGCCAGCAGCTCACAGGGTTGGAGGGACAATGAG.

Ten or more counts support this clone. CDR3 bases read: TGCGCCAGCAGTGGGGCAGGGGAGGCAGATACG. Its protein product is CASSGAGEADT. The whole CDR3 sequence is CASSGAGEADTQYF. The chain is built from TRBV10-1 and TRBJ2-3, with D perhaps assigned TRBD1 or TRBD2 (6 bases each). The read ends 3 residues shy of where the CDR3 ends; the end is completed using the germline J gene. The CDR3 consists of 14 residues. V dropped 4 bases and J dropped 4 bases, with 12 bases sitting between them. Germline V gives CDR1 WNHNN, CDR2 SYGVQD (reference sequence).

Ten or more counts support this clone. The CDR3 extends 3 residues past the end of the read, so its final part is completed from the germline J gene. The V gene is TRBV7-6, the J gene TRBJ2-5; D uncertain. Germline V gene lookup returns CDR1 SGHVS and CDR2 FNYEAQ. The CDR3 is made up of 12 amino acids. V was trimmed by 0 bases and J by 5 bases, leaving 4 bases between them. CDR3: CASSLAGETQYF. The CDR3 bases that were read are TGTGCCAGCAGCTTAGCGGGCGAGACC.

This clone was counted a few times. The read halts 3 residues ahead of the CDR3 end, with the missing end drawn from the germline J gene. The chain combines TRBV10-2 with TRBJ2-1, with TRBD2 identical over 12 bases. V lost 6 bases to trimming and J lost 7 bases; unmatched junction nucleotides: 10. The CDR3 spans 16 residues. Germline V CDR1 and CDR2: WSHSY, SAAADI. The CDR3 region is CASRHTSGGFGNEQFF. The covered CDR3 bases are TGCGCCAGCAGACATACTAGCGGGGGGTTCGGTAATGAG.

This clone was detected many times. The read falls 3 residues short of the CDR3 end, and the missing part is taken from the germline J gene. The chain carries TRBV2 and TRBJ1-6, with D hard to call. This CDR3 has 11 amino acids. Germline CDR1 is SNHLY and CDR2 is FYNNEI. The CDR3 bases that were read are TGTGCCAGCAGTGAACCCCAGCCC. It yields the protein CASSEPQP. The complete CDR3 reads CASSEPQPLHF.

This clone was counted many times. The read comes to an end 3 residues before the CDR3 does, leaving the germline J gene to fill in the end. The V and J genes are TRBV20-1 and TRBJ2-5; either TRBD1 or TRBD2 may fit D (5 bases each). This CDR3 has 15 amino acids. From germline, CDR1 is DFQATT and CDR2 SNEGSKA (reference sequence). V lost 1 base and J lost 3, with 15 bases in between. Partial CDR3 DNA: TGCAGTGCTAGAGGTTCGAGGGGATTTGAAGAGACC. It is translated as CSARGSRGFEET. The complete CDR3 protein is CSARGSRGFEETQYF.

A few counts support this clone. Coverage ceases 3 residues before the CDR3 finishes, and the germline J gene fills in the end. V gene TRBV7-2 combines with J gene TRBJ2-3; 10 bases align to TRBD2. The J segment lost 4 bases and the V segment lost 6 bases, leaving 7 bases of the junction unmatched. The germline V gene has CDR1 SGHTA and CDR2 FQGNSA. The CDR3 is 15 amino acids. The CDR3 reads CASSFGAGGADTQYF. CDR3 DNA (partial): TGTGCCAGCAGTTTCGGAGCGGGGGGGGCAGATACG.

This clone came up a few times. A much larger clone is a single base away; this may be a read error. From the germline J gene comes the end of the CDR3, since the read stops 3 residues before it. The same CDR3 is also encoded by other DNA sequences in this sample. The chain has TRBV18 and TRBJ2-7; D is perhaps TRBD1 (5 bases). This CDR3 has 14 residues. Trimming took off 6 bases at V and 4 bases at J, with 16 bases between the two ends. Germline lookup yields CDR1 KGHSH and CDR2 LQKENI. Here the CDR3 reads CASSPERQPYEQYF. The covered CDR3 bases are TGTGCCAGCTCCCCCGAACGACAGCCATACGAG.

Ten or more counts support this clone. The CDR3 goes on 3 residues after the read ends, and that part is filled in from the germline J gene. The chain joins TRBV2 to TRBJ2-3; D is unresolved. V was clipped by 3 bases and J by 0 bases, with 7 bases between them. The length of the CDR3 is 14 residues. The germline CDR1 and CDR2 sequences are SNHLY and FYNNEI. CDR3 residues: CASSDLVSTDTQYF. CDR3 DNA (partial): TGTGCCAGCAGTGACCTAGTTAGCACAGATACG.

This clone occurred many times. The read terminates 3 residues ahead of where the CDR3 ends, so the germline J gene completes it. The gene calls are TRBV5-8 and TRBJ1-2; 9 bases are shared with TRBD1. From germline, CDR1 is SGHTS and CDR2 YDEGEE. This CDR3 has 14 residues. The CDR3 loop reads CASSLLQGAQGYTF. Partial CDR3 DNA: TGTGCCAGCAGCTTACTACAGGGGGCGCAGGGC. The whole variable domain, remainder taken from reference TRBV5-8 and TRBJ1-2, is EAGVTQSPTHLIKTRGQQATLRCSPISGHTSVYWYQQALGLGLQFLLWYDEGEERNRGNFPPRFSGRQFPNYSSELNVNALELEDSALYLCASSLLQGAQGYTFGSGTRLTVV.

In its sample, this clone was seen many times. The CDR3 extends 3 residues past the end of the read, so its final part is completed from the germline J gene. The V gene is TRBV7-2, the J gene TRBJ2-1, with 8 bases identical to TRBD2. CDR1 is SGHTA and CDR2 is FQGNSA in the germline V gene. The CDR3 has 15 amino acids. J was trimmed by 4 bases and V by 1 base; bases with no gene match: 3. CDR3 protein: CASSLGASGYNEQFF. The DNA read from the CDR3 is TGTGCCAGCAGCTTAGGGGCTAGCGGGTACAATGAG.

This clone has at least ten counts. CDR3 DNA (partial): TGTGCCGCAAACAGCCTTAACTATGGC. Protein sequence: CAANSLNYG. The whole CDR3 protein is CAANSLNYGYTF. V and J are TRBV30 and TRBJ1-2; D gene unclear. Read coverage stops 3 residues before the CDR3 terminus; the germline J gene supplies the remainder. V was clipped by 8 bases and J by 1 base, with 11 bases between them. Germline lookup yields CDR1 GTSNPN and CDR2 SVGIG (reference sequence). The CDR3 covers 12 residues.

This clone has ten or more counts. With the read ending 3 residues before the CDR3 end, the germline J gene is used to fill in that end. The chain joins TRBV13 to TRBJ2-5; D perhaps matches TRBD2 (5 bases). CDR1 and CDR2 from the germline V gene are PRHDT and FYEKMQ (reference sequence). This CDR3 comprises 14 residues. Trimming stripped 0 bases from V and 6 bases from J, with 11 bases between. Incomplete CDR3 DNA: TGTGCCAGCAGCTTAGGTACACAGCGGCAGACC. Translating gives CASSLGTQRQT. From start to end, the CDR3 is CASSLGTQRQTQYF.

This clone was seen more than once but under ten times. A much bigger clone sits one base away, suggesting this may be a read error. The read finishes 3 residues shy of the CDR3 end, and the germline J gene is used to complete it. Other DNA sequences in the sample encode the same CDR3. The chain combines TRBV6-1 with TRBJ1-3; D is possibly TRBD1 (5 bases). The CDR3 covers 19 residues. The germline CDR1 and CDR2 sequences are MNHNS and SASEGT. This CDR3 is CASSEEAIGRGIFGNTIYF. The CDR3 bases that were read are TGTGCCAGCAGTGAAGAAGCCATAGGAAGGGGTATTTTCGGAAACACG.

Notes on this clone: The sequence runs out 3 residues before the end of the CDR3; the remainder is reconstructed from the germline J gene. The chain employs TRBV30 and TRBJ2-3, with D possibly TRBD1 on 7 matching bases. Germline assignment: CDR1 GTSNPN and CDR2 SVGIG (reference sequence). The CDR3 loop spans 15 amino acids. The sequenced part of the CDR3 DNA is TGTGCCTGGAGCCCGACAGGGTTCGGGGGAGAGACG. It encodes CAWSPTGFGGET. The full CDR3 protein reads CAWSPTGFGGETQYF.